This T cell receptor beta chain was observed in a study of shared clonotypes between healthy human individuals. At the level of the study: Researchers assigned three CD4 naive, three CD4 memory, two CD8 naive and one CD8 memory plate to each donor. General observations from the study: Non-shared clonotypes displayed generation probabilities falling below those of clonotypes present in all four donors. The diversity represented, both genetic and in exposure history, was limited by few donors. Naive CD4 clonotypes were shared across a handful of donors at 4.5% to 6%.

This CDR3 has 14 amino acids. Germline V CDR1 and CDR2: GTSNPN, SVGIG (reference sequence). Concerning this clone itself: Its antigen remains unidentified.

Sequenced by immunoSEQ multiplex PCR; TCRdb stores in-frame clones only, minus some. The sample has roughly 2,300,000 clones; around 92% are singletons. Sequencing was done on a sample of naive CD4+ T cells from PBMCs. Regarding subset: CD45RA+ positively selected. The source is a young man in good health. Some clones in this sample may be carry-over from other donors' samples. V usage is TRBV30 and J usage is TRBJ2-5, with 8 bases lining up with TRBD1. Near its end, the DNA agrees better with TRBJ2-7, so the J call may be wrong. CDR3 residues: CAWDRGSSSYEQYF. The CDR3 coding sequence is TGTGCCTGGGACAGGGGCTCGAGCTCCTACGAGCAGTACTTC.